This TCR beta chain was sequenced in a study of OX40 agonist ivuxolimab in advanced cancers. Concerning the study at large: Ivuxolimab was a fully human IgG2 agonistic monoclonal antibody targeting the costimulatory receptor OX40 (CD134). Of the approximately 50 patients in dose escalation, 19 had hepatocellular carcinoma, around 15 had melanoma, 9 had renal cell carcinoma and 9 had head and neck cancer. The point of sequencing TCRbeta in the periphery was to test whether ivuxolimab changed TCR sequence diversity and drove clonal T-cell expansion. Partial responses occurred in three dose-escalation patients, of whom one had hepatocellular carcinoma and two had cutaneous melanoma. The paper covers the monotherapy dose-escalation part of the phase I ivuxolimab trial, which included N of about 56 patients. Patients were allowed to have had prior anti-PD-1, anti-PD-L1 or anti-CTLA-4 therapy, and 40% to 45% of the dose-escalation patients had been treated with checkpoint inhibitors. Intravenous ivuxolimab was administered to patients every 2 weeks at six dose levels: 0.01, 0.1, 0.3, 1.5, 3 and 10 mg/kg. The dose-escalation cohort was 82.7% male with a mean age of about 58 years, ranging from 23 to 79.

Regarding this clone: There is no known antigen for this receptor. No clone much larger than this one lies a single base away; base qualities are absent.

As encoded in the germline V gene (reference sequence), CDR1 is MNHEY while CDR2 is SMNVEV. V loses 5 bases, J loses 8 bases, and the germline ends lie 18 bases apart. The cysteine opens and the phenylalanine closes a CDR3 of 14 amino acids. Only CDR3 DNA is held: 42 bases, read in frame from base 1. What the work shows at the level of the full study, not this receptor alone: In partial responders in the 0.1-3.0 mg/kg groups, normalized peripheral clonal expansion was found to be among the lowest, especially among CD8+ T cells. Low levels of normalized T-cell clonal expansion were also seen in some nonresponding patients. At doses of 0.1 to 3.0 mg/kg, clonal expansion of both CD4+ and CD8+ blood T cells was observed from baseline to week 6. Which antigens the clonally expanded peripheral T cells were specific for was not determined. After ivuxolimab, more expanded clones were found on average in CD8+ T cells than in CD4+ T cells.

Patients with a history of autoimmune disease or receiving systemic immunosuppression were excluded from the trial. Peripheral blood for TCR sequencing was collected from all dose cohorts at baseline, on cycle 4 day 1, and on cycle 7 day 1. The samples were taken from a phase I, first-in-human, multicenter, open-label dose-escalation trial of ivuxolimab. Adults with locally advanced or metastatic head and neck squamous cell, hepatocellular, melanoma or renal cell carcinoma were enrolled in the trial. Before TCR sequencing, CD4+ and CD8+ T cells were separately sorted from peripheral blood. To sequence the TCRbeta CDR3 region, genomic DNA was isolated from the sorted cells. The immunoSEQ Assay was used to sequence the TCRbeta CDR3 regions. This immuneACCESS table, as held by TCRdb, lists in-frame sequences with V and J called but not all clones. Of the missing ones, under half trace to an unresolved V gene in checked studies; the others have no known cause. A total of about 19,000 clones appear in this sample, 65% to 70% of them only once. Roughly 13% of the sample is in the top ten clones.

This clonotype originated in an adult with an advanced solid tumor such as melanoma, head and neck, liver or kidney cancer. Sequences were derived from CD4+ or CD8+ T cells sorted from blood, sampled in a trial of the OX40 agonist ivuxolimab. This chain is built from TRBV27 and TRBJ1-2; 5 matching bases give a weak D call of TRBD1. The sequenced DNA: TGTGCCAGCAGTCCATCCGACAGTCCTAAGGGCTACACCTTC. Translated, it reads CASSPSDSPKGYTF.